The 12 T cell receptor beta chains presented below share a single source sample, sequenced in a study of OX40 agonist ivuxolimab in advanced cancers. TCRdb keeps only in-frame clones here, not all; method: immunoSEQ multiplex PCR. The sample shows about 46,000 clones, more than 70% of them seen only once. Sequenced material: CD4+ or CD8+ T cells sorted from blood, taken in a trial of the OX40 agonist ivuxolimab. The receptors were gathered from an adult with an advanced solid tumor such as melanoma, head and neck, liver or kidney cancer.

In its sample, this clone was seen once. This chain links TRBV4-1 with TRBJ2-7; D ambiguous. CDR3 length: 15 amino acids. The V end was cut by 0 bases, the J end by 0 bases, with 9 bases between. CDR1 MGHRA and CDR2 YSYEKL come from the germline V gene. The CDR3 region is CASSQDIGYSYEQYF. CDR3 nucleotide sequence: TGCGCCAGCAGCCAAGATATAGGCTACTCCTACGAGCAGTACTTC.

The rearrangement links TRBV4-3 to TRBJ2-7, with D perhaps TRBD1 (5 bases). CDR1 and CDR2 from the germline V gene are LGHNA and YSLEER. This CDR3 region has 16 residues. V dropped 0 bases and J dropped 0 bases, with 12 bases sitting between them. This chain's CDR3 is CASSQDHQGLSYEQYF. The DNA for the CDR3 is TGCGCCAGCAGCCAAGATCATCAGGGTCTCTCCTACGAGCAGTACTTC.

The chain carries TRBV6-4 and TRBJ1-3, with D uncertain. Germline V gives CDR1 MRHNA, CDR2 SNTAGT. V lost 3 bases, J lost 1 base, and 10 bases lay in between. The CDR3 loop spans 15 amino acids. The CDR3 is CASSESPESGNTIYF. The CDR3 nucleotides read TGTGCCAGCAGTGAATCGCCAGAGTCTGGAAACACCATATATTTT.

The CDR3: CASSPRSRRQTDTQYF. DNA for the CDR3: TGTGCCAGCAGCCCTCGGTCGAGGAGGCAGACGGATACGCAGTATTTT. The chain joins TRBV9 to TRBJ2-3, with a tentative D call TRBD2 (5 bases). The CDR3 loop spans 16 amino acids. The ends were cut back, 4 bases at V and 6 bases at J, with 21 bases in the middle. Germline lookup yields CDR1 SGDLS and CDR2 YYNGEE.

The J gene is TRBJ1-1, the V gene TRBV5-1, with TRBD1 matching 11 bases. Looked up from germline, CDR1 is SGHRS and CDR2 is YFSETQ. J gave up 3 bases and V 3 bases, and 10 bases lay outside the gene matches. This CDR3 is built from 17 residues. The CDR3: CASSSGTGGFRYTEAFF. The CDR3 DNA reads as TGCGCCAGCAGCTCCGGGACAGGGGGATTTAGATACACTGAAGCTTTCTTT.

The chain joins TRBV19 to TRBJ1-3; D is undetermined. Trimming pared 3 bases from V and 0 bases from J, leaving 12 bases between. Germline V gives CDR1 LNHDA, CDR2 SQIVND (reference sequence). This CDR3 spans 16 amino acids. The CDR3 DNA is TGTGCCAGTAGTATTGAATTGGGCAGCTCTGGAAACACCATATATTTT. This translates into CASSIELGSSGNTIYF.

The chain joins TRBV9 to TRBJ2-7; D may be TRBD1 (5 bases). This CDR3 comprises 15 residues. Germline assignment: CDR1 SGDLS and CDR2 YYNGEE. Trimming took off 0 bases at V and 4 bases at J, with 14 bases between the two ends. CDR3 sequence reads: CASSVASGQIYEQYF. CDR3 bases: TGTGCCAGCAGCGTAGCGTCCGGACAAATATACGAGCAGTACTTC.

V usage is TRBV6-5 and J usage is TRBJ1-5; unclear D gene. This CDR3 region has 15 residues. Germline CDR1 is MNHEY and CDR2 is SVGAGI. The V end lost 4 bases, the J end lost 2 bases, and 12 bases lay between the germline ends. CDR3 nucleotide sequence: TGTGCCAGCAGTTTTAGAACGGTCGGCAATCAGCCCCAGCATTTT. Translated, it gives CASSFRTVGNQPQHF.

The V and J genes are TRBV7-7 and TRBJ2-7; the D gene is possibly TRBD1 (6 bases). Germline assignment: CDR1 SSHAT and CDR2 FNYEAQ (reference sequence). The CDR3 is made up of 15 amino acids. V lost 2 bases and J lost 2, with 13 bases in between. In DNA, the CDR3 is TGTGCCAGCAGCTTAACGACAGGCCCAGCCTACGAGCAGTACTTC. Its protein product is CASSLTTGPAYEQYF. Filled out from reference TRBV7-7 and TRBJ2-7, the complete variable domain reads GAGVSQSPRYKVTKRGQDVTLRCDPISSHATLYWYQQALGQGPEFLTYFNYEAQPDKSGLPSDRFSAERPEGSISTLTIQRTEQRDSAMYRCASSLTTGPAYEQYFGPGTRLTVT.

The J gene is TRBJ2-3, the V gene TRBV4-2; 10 bases map to TRBD2. With V trimmed by 0 bases and J by 4 bases, 4 bases remained unmatched. The CDR3 extends over 16 amino acids. Germline V gene sequence: CDR1 LGHNA, CDR2 YNFKEQ. This CDR3 is CASSQDPGLASDTQYF. The CDR3 DNA follows: TGTGCCAGCAGCCAAGACCCGGGACTAGCGTCAGATACGCAGTATTTT.

The chain couples TRBV9 to TRBJ1-2; 9 nucleotides align to TRBD1. Per the germline V gene, CDR1 is SGDLS and CDR2 is YYNGEE. The CDR3 totals 15 residues. V gave up 3 bases and J gave up 4 bases; unmatched junction bases: 7. The CDR3 sequence: CASSDGQGISYGYTF. The CDR3 DNA follows: TGTGCCAGCAGCGATGGACAGGGGATCAGCTATGGCTACACCTTC.

The chain uses TRBV2 and TRBJ1-1; no reliable D call. CDR1 is SNHLY and CDR2 is FYNNEI in the germline V gene. The CDR3 sequence is 12 residues long. The V end lost 5 bases, the J end lost 11 bases, and 15 bases lay between the germline ends. The CDR3 reads CASSQDVREAFF. As DNA, the CDR3 is TGTGCCAGCAGTCAGGACGTCCGTGAGGCTTTCTTT. Drawing the rest from reference TRBV2 and TRBJ1-1, the complete variable domain is EPEVTQTPSHQVTQMGQEVILRCVPISNHLYFYWYRQILGQKVEFLVSFYNNEISEKSEIFDDQFSVERPDGSNFTLKIRSTKLEDSAMYFCASSQDVREAFFGQGTRLTVV.